This T cell receptor beta chain was sequenced for a study of T cell responses to AZD1222 COVID-19 vaccine. This CDR3 contains 15 residues. The V gene's germline CDR1 is SGHNT and CDR2 YYREEE (reference sequence). V lost 1 base, J lost 5 bases, and 3 bases stayed unmatched. TCRdb's table, derived via immunoSEQ multiplex PCR, lists solely in-frame clones and lacks some. Among 180,000 or so clones listed, roughly nine tenths were seen once. On this clone itself: Its target is unknown.

Overall study results and limits: Repertoires were sampled only after the peak T cell response. Seropositive AZD1222 recipients at baseline numbered only five or six. Donors were mostly white British, more females; clonal diversity possibly underestimated.

This receptor was taken from an adult in good health. V and J are TRBV5-4 and TRBJ2-1; 10 nucleotides agree with TRBD2. The sample in question was peripheral blood, obtained on day 0 of AZD1222 vaccination. CDR3 residues: CASSLSLAGDNEQFF. The CDR3 nucleotides read TGTGCCAGCAGCTTGAGTCTAGCGGGAGACAATGAGCAGTTCTTC.